Following are 29 T cell receptor beta chains from one sample sequenced in a study of T cells in Graves' hyperthyroidism and ophthalmopathy (dated by TCRdb to 2018 to 2020). Receptor amplification or capture employed multiplex PCR. The instrument given in TCRdb is Illumina HiSeq 2000. The TCR beta CDR3 regions were amplified from RNA transcripts. For the first round of RT-PCR on the TCR CDR3, the HTBI primer set was used together with the Qiagen OneStep RT-PCR kit. The public reads were reanalyzed by TCRdb: fastp trimming at Q25, MiXCR alignment, in-frame beta chains only. Every entry covers one CDR3 protein and lists the most common genes and DNA from its rows. The table for this sample lists 490,000 or so distinct CDR3 sequences; about 20% of them were counted only once. The top ten constitute 40% to 50% of the sample. The sequenced material came from blood. The receptor source for this set is a man aged 35 to 55 with Graves' ophthalmopathy.

This clonotype was detected ten times or more. The chain carries TRBV28 and TRBJ2-5, with D possibly matching TRBD1 (6 bases). Per the germline V gene, CDR1 is MDHEN and CDR2 is SYDVKM. The CDR3 length is 14 residues. The V gene lost 4 bases and the J gene lost 5 bases, with 14 bases spanning the gap. The CDR3, as DNA: TGTGCCAGCAGTTCGACAGGTGTGTCGGAGACCCAGTACTTC. Translating gives CASSSTGVSETQYF.

This clonotype was detected only a few times. The genes are TRBV20-1 and TRBJ2-1, with 7 bases that match TRBD1. Losses at the gene ends were 5 bases for V and 5 bases for J; bases not matched to a gene: 6. Germline V gene data show CDR1 as DFQATT and CDR2 as SNEGSKA (reference sequence). This CDR3 has 13 amino acids. The CDR3 loop reads CSAGGQTHNEQFF. CDR3 in DNA: TGCAGTGCTGGGGGACAGACCCACAATGAGCAGTTCTTC.

This clonotype showed up just a few times. The rearrangement links TRBV18 to TRBJ1-2; D perhaps matches TRBD1 (6 bases). The CDR3 loop spans 14 amino acids. V lost 0 bases and J 8 bases, leaving 13 bases between the germline ends. Germline V gene lookup returns CDR1 KGHSH and CDR2 LQKENI. The CDR3 protein is CASSPPAGAGGYTF. Written as DNA, the CDR3 is TGTGCCAGCTCACCACCTGCGGGGGCAGGGGGCTACACCTTC.

This sequence joins TRBV20-1 and TRBJ1-1, with D unresolved. V gave up 4 bases and J gave up 4 bases, with 13 bases separating them. Germline assignment: CDR1 DFQATT and CDR2 SNEGSKA (reference sequence). CDR3 length: 13 residues. Written as DNA, the CDR3 is TGCAGTGCTACCGGACCCGGCGGCACTGAAGCTTTCTTT. This gives the protein CSATGPGGTEAFF.

In its sample, this clonotype was seen many times. This chain links TRBV5-1 with TRBJ2-1; D perhaps matches TRBD1 (6 bases). This CDR3 has 15 amino acids. Trimming removed 2 bases from V and 2 bases from J, with 11 bases in between. Germline V gene sequence: CDR1 SGHRS, CDR2 YFSETQ. The CDR3 nucleotides read TGCGCCAGCAGCTTCCCAGGGGCTACCTACAATGAGCAGTTCTTC. Its translation: CASSFPGATYNEQFF.

This rearrangement joins TRBV20-1 to TRBJ2-3; either TRBD1 or TRBD2 may fit D (7 bases each). Germline CDR1 and CDR2: DFQATT and SNEGSKA (reference sequence). CDR3 length: 16 residues. V gave up 5 bases and J gave up 4 bases, with 22 bases separating them. In nucleotides, the CDR3 is TGCAGTGCTTTTCCCCGGGCAGGGGGGGCCCCAGATACGCAGTATTTT. Translating gives CSAFPRAGGAPDTQYF.

With respect to this clonotype: Given a much more abundant clone one base away, this may be a read error. The chain carries TRBV12-3 or TRBV12-4 and TRBJ2-4, with a weak D call TRBD1 (6 bases). V was pared by 4 bases and J by 0 bases, with 16 bases between. The CDR3 is 17 amino acids. This CDR3 is CASSSQDSVLAKNIQYF. In nucleotides, the CDR3 is TGTGCCAGCAGTTCCCAGGACAGTGTCTTAGCCAAAAACATTCAGTACTTC.

The V gene is TRBV9, the J gene TRBJ2-2, with D perhaps TRBD1 (6 bases). CDR3 length: 15 amino acids. V lost 0 bases to trimming and J lost 4 bases, with 10 bases between them. Germline loops: CDR1 SGDLS, CDR2 YYNGEE. This chain's CDR3 is CASSVGGGSTGELFF. CDR3 bases: TGTGCCAGCAGCGTAGGAGGGGGATCCACCGGGGAGCTGTTTTTT.

This clonotype was counted only a few times. CDR3 amino acids: CATRGTTSEQFF. In DNA, the CDR3 is TGTGCCACCCGCGGGACTACCAGCGAGCAGTTCTTC. The V gene is TRBV24-1, the J gene TRBJ2-1, with 7 bases identical to TRBD2. Germline V gene data show CDR1 as KGHDR and CDR2 as SFDVKD. With 9 bases clipped from V and 10 bases from J, the junction kept 8 bases outside the gene matches. CDR3 length: 12 residues.

The chain has TRBV6-2 or TRBV6-3 and TRBJ2-3; unclear D gene. The germline gives CDR1 MNHEY, CDR2 SVGEGT. V shed 7 bases and J shed 0 bases, with 20 bases lying between them. The CDR3 spans 17 residues. The CDR3 protein is CASIKGTGKISTDTQYF. The CDR3 DNA sequence: TGTGCCAGCATTAAGGGTACCGGAAAAATCAGCACAGATACGCAGTATTTT.

A word on this clonotype: A much larger clone is a single base away; this may be a read error. The chain is built from TRBV3-1 and TRBJ1-3; unclear D gene. This CDR3 contains 15 residues. Germline CDR1 LGHDT, CDR2 YNNKEL (reference sequence). CDR3 bases: TGTGCCCGCAGCCAGACCCAGACTTCTGGAAACACCATATATTTT. Translating gives CARSQTQTSGNTIYF.

The chain employs TRBV10-3 and TRBJ2-3, with 14 bases that match TRBD2. CDR1 is ENHRY, CDR2 SYGVKD, per germline. CDR3 size: 15 residues. Germline trimming cut 10 bases from V and 0 bases from J; bases unmatched to any gene: 3. The CDR3 region is CATRLAGGSTDTQYF. CDR3 nucleotide sequence: TGTGCCACGCGACTAGCGGGAGGGAGCACAGATACGCAGTATTTT.

This clonotype appeared many times. J is TRBJ2-4 and V is TRBV28, with 11 bases identical to TRBD2. The CDR3 covers 15 residues. Germline V gene data show CDR1 as MDHEN and CDR2 as SYDVKM. The trim removed 4 bases at V and 6 bases at J, leaving 5 bases unmatched. DNA of the CDR3: TGTGCCAGCAGTTCTCCCGGGACTAGCGGAAACATTCAGTACTTC. Its translation: CASSSPGTSGNIQYF.

The chain uses TRBV9 and TRBJ1-6, with TRBD1 as a possible D gene (5 bases). This CDR3 region has 15 residues. Trimming removed 4 bases from V and 7 bases from J, with 15 bases in between. Germline CDR1 reads SGDLS; CDR2 reads YYNGEE. The CDR3 spells CASSTRDGENSPLHF. CDR3 nucleotide sequence: TGTGCCAGCAGCACTAGGGACGGTGAGAATTCACCCCTCCACTTT.

This clonotype occurred a few times. This chain links TRBV9 with TRBJ2-5; 7 bases agree with TRBD1. The CDR3 length is 15 residues. Germline values: CDR1 SGDLS, CDR2 YYNGEE. Trimming took 3 bases from V and 1 from J; bases not matched to a gene: 6. CDR3 sequence (DNA): TGTGCCAGCAGCGGGGACAGCCACCTCCAAGAGACCCAGTACTTC. It encodes CASSGDSHLQETQYF.

This clonotype appeared many times. The chain employs TRBV10-3 and TRBJ1-3; D is undetermined. Trimming stripped 5 bases from V and 0 bases from J, with 5 bases between. Germline V lookup: CDR1 ENHRY, CDR2 SYGVKD. This CDR3 contains 13 residues. The CDR3 reads CAISSPSGNTIYF. The CDR3 DNA reads TGTGCCATCAGTTCCCCCTCTGGAAACACCATATATTTT.

In its sample, this clonotype was seen many times. The gene calls are TRBV27 and TRBJ2-2, with 7 bases aligning to TRBD1. Per the germline V gene, CDR1 is MNHEY and CDR2 is SMNVEV (reference sequence). The CDR3 loop spans 14 amino acids. Germline trimming cut 2 bases from V and 4 bases from J; bases unmatched to any gene: 1. The CDR3 sequence: CASSLDRATGELFF. CDR3 bases: TGTGCCAGCAGTTTAGACAGGGCCACCGGGGAGCTGTTTTTT.

As regards this clonotype: The junction departs from the called germline gene at one end, perhaps through a read error. The chain has TRBV11-2 and TRBJ2-3; 14 bases are a match to TRBD2. This CDR3 spans 19 amino acids. Germline values: CDR1 SGHAT, CDR2 FQNNGV. The CDR3 reads CVSGYPPTGTSGRGDTQYF. The CDR3 DNA follows: TGTGTCAGCGGATACCCCCCTACCGGGACTAGCGGGAGAGGCGATACGCAGTATTTT. Based on the CDR3 plus reference TRBV11-2 and TRBJ2-3, the full variable domain is EAGVAQSPRYKIIEKRQSVAFWCNPISGHATLYWYQQILGQGPKLLIQFQNNGVVDDSQLPKDRFSAERLKGVDSTLKIQPAKLEDSAVYLCVSGYPPTGTSGRGDTQYFGPGTRLTVL.

J is TRBJ1-2 and V is TRBV9; the D is unclear. With 2 bases removed from V and 3 bases from J, the gap between germline ends came to 17 bases. Germline V gives CDR1 SGDLS, CDR2 YYNGEE. The CDR3 length is 16 residues. The CDR3 is CASSVSFDSNDYGYTF. The CDR3 DNA follows: TGTGCCAGCAGCGTCTCTTTTGATAGCAACGACTATGGCTACACCTTC.

There are many counts of this clonotype. The rearrangement uses TRBV7-9 and TRBJ2-1; D remains unclear. Between the trimmed V and J ends, which lost 7 bases and 1 base, there was a span of 14 bases. In germline, CDR1 is SEHNR, CDR2 FQNEAQ (reference sequence). This CDR3 has 15 residues. CDR3 residues: CASKPWMSSYNEQFF. CDR3 in DNA: TGTGCCAGCAAGCCGTGGATGAGTTCCTACAATGAGCAGTTCTTC.

The chain carries TRBV20-1 and TRBJ2-2, with D possibly being TRBD1 (6 bases). This CDR3 contains 15 residues. The V end was cut by 3 bases, the J end by 1 base, with 12 bases between. Per the germline V gene, CDR1 is DFQATT and CDR2 is SNEGSKA (reference sequence). The DNA for the CDR3 is TGCAGTGCTAGCTTGGGACAAATGAACACCGGGGAGCTGTTTTTT. It specifies CSASLGQMNTGELFF.

This clonotype was observed a few times. The V call is TRBV20-1, the J call TRBJ2-7; a weak D match, TRBD2 (5 bases). Trimming took 7 bases from V and 1 from J, leaving 14 bases between them. The germline V gene encodes CDR1 DFQATT and CDR2 SNEGSKA (reference sequence). CDR3 length equals 13 residues. CDR3 loop: CSVTSGESYEQYF. As DNA, the CDR3 is TGCAGTGTTACCAGCGGAGAGTCCTACGAGCAGTACTTC.

The sample holds a few counts of this clonotype. The chain recombines TRBV7-2 with TRBJ1-2, with TRBD1 matching over 10 bases. Germline lookup yields CDR1 SGHTA and CDR2 FQGNSA. This CDR3 region has 13 residues. V lost 1 base, J lost 10 bases, and 3 bases stayed unmatched. The CDR3 reads CASSLGQGAVYTF. CDR3 nucleotide sequence: TGTGCCAGCAGCTTAGGACAGGGGGCGGTCTACACCTTC. The full variable domain, its missing parts supplied by reference TRBV7-2 and TRBJ1-2, is GAGVSQSPSNKVTEKGKDVELRCDPISGHTALYWYRQSLGQGLEFLIYFQGNSAPDKSGLPSDRFSAERTGGSVSTLTIQRTQQEDSAVYLCASSLGQGAVYTFGSGTRLTVV.

The chain couples TRBV29-1 to TRBJ1-1; D remains unclear. The CDR3 sequence is 12 residues long. Germline V gene lookup returns CDR1 SQVTM and CDR2 ANQGSEA. V was shortened by 7 bases and J by 0 bases, with 9 bases between the two germline ends. Here the CDR3 reads CSAQTVNTEAFF. The CDR3, as DNA: TGCAGCGCACAGACTGTGAACACTGAAGCTTTCTTT.

The chain uses TRBV29-1 and TRBJ1-1; maybe TRBD1 (6 bases). V lost 6 bases and J 3 bases, leaving 14 bases between the germline ends. Per the germline V gene, CDR1 is SQVTM and CDR2 is ANQGSEA. CDR3 size: 13 residues. The CDR3 DNA is TGCAGCGTCAGGGGAATCGGAGACACTGAAGCTTTCTTT. Translated, it gives CSVRGIGDTEAFF.

The sample holds many counts of this clonotype. The junction departs from germline at one end; a sequencing error may be responsible. CDR3 in amino acids: CASSLGLAVNTGELFF. The CDR3 region has the DNA TGTGCCAGCAGCTTAGGGCTAGCGGTGAACACCGGGGAGCTGTTTTTT. This chain connects TRBV5-1 to TRBJ2-2; TRBD2 matches 7 bases. The CDR3 runs to 16 residues. Looked up from germline, CDR1 is SGHRS and CDR2 is YFSETQ. The full variable domain, with the rest looked up from reference TRBV5-1 and TRBJ2-2, is KAGVTQTPRYLIKTRGQQVTLSCSPISGHRSVSWYQQTPGQGLQFLFEYFSETQRNKGNFPGRFSGRQFSNSRSEMNVSTLELGDSALYLCASSLGLAVNTGELFFGEGSRLTVL.

There are many counts of this clonotype. The CDR3 DNA reads TGCAGTGCTAGTATGGGAACTCCAGCAGATACGCAGTATTTT. Amino acids: CSASMGTPADTQYF. This chain connects TRBV20-1 to TRBJ2-3; no definite D call. The CDR3 is 14 amino acids. Per the germline V gene, CDR1 is DFQATT and CDR2 is SNEGSKA (reference sequence). V lost 3 bases and J 4 bases, leaving 14 bases between the germline ends.

This clonotype was detected a few times. DNA of the CDR3: TGTGCCAGCAGCCCCCTAGCCGGGGCGGGGTCAACCGGGGAGCTGTTTTTT. Its protein is CASSPLAGAGSTGELFF. This chain uses TRBV11-3 with TRBJ2-2; D possibly corresponds to TRBD2 (6 bases). The CDR3 runs to 17 residues. CDR1 and CDR2 from the germline V gene are SGHNT and YENEEA. The ends were cut back, 5 bases at V and 5 bases at J, with 21 bases in the middle.

This clonotype was detected ten times or more. The chain employs TRBV7-8 and TRBJ1-4, with TRBD1 as a possible D gene (5 bases). V lost 4 bases to trimming and J lost 6 bases, with 15 bases between them. This CDR3 is built from 15 residues. From germline, CDR1 is SGHVS and CDR2 FQNEAQ. As DNA, the CDR3 is TGTGCCAGCAGCTATCTTAGAGGGGAGGATGAAAAACTGTTTTTT. Translation gives CASSYLRGEDEKLFF.